Presented here are 18 T cell receptor beta chains from one specimen sequenced in a study of sequential checkpoint blockade in melanoma. Assay: immunoSEQ multiplex PCR; the TCRdb copy retains only in-frame clones and omits some. The table shows about 13,000 clones, with approximately 79% occurring only once. This sample's treatment: randomized to nivolumab then ipilimumab (arm A) or the reverse (arm B). The input for sequencing was CD8+ T cells sorted from blood (inferred from file names), taken from a patient given nivolumab and ipilimumab in sequence. The receptors come from a human patient with melanoma. Some clones in this sample may be carry-over from other donors' samples.

There are a few counts of this clone. The V gene is TRBV6-1, the J gene TRBJ2-7, with TRBD2 identical over 8 bases. The length of the CDR3 is 15 residues. Germline V gene data show CDR1 as MNHNS and CDR2 as SASEGT. The J segment lost 5 bases and the V segment lost 4 bases, leaving 10 bases of the junction unmatched. This CDR3 reads CASSASGTGGDEQYF. The CDR3 DNA reads TGTGCCAGCAGTGCCTCCGGGACGGGGGGGGACGAGCAGTACTTC.

This sequence joins TRBV27 and TRBJ2-1; 11 positions match TRBD2. The CDR3 length is 15 residues. The germline gives CDR1 MNHEY, CDR2 SMNVEV (reference sequence). Trimming took 7 bases from V and 5 from J; bases not matched to a gene: 7. CDR3 coding DNA: TGTGCCAGCAATATAGCGGGGGGGCTGAACAATGAGCAGTTCTTC. This translates into CASNIAGGLNNEQFF.

The chain links TRBV7-9 to TRBJ2-5, with 11 nucleotides matching TRBD2. The CDR3 has 15 residues. Germline V lookup: CDR1 SEHNR, CDR2 FQNEAQ (reference sequence). J was trimmed by 3 bases and V by 6 bases; bases with no gene match: 6. The CDR3 DNA follows: TGTGCCAGCAGTCATCTAGCGGGGGGAAAAGAGACCCAGTACTTC. This gives the protein CASSHLAGGKETQYF.

This rearrangement joins TRBV6-6 to TRBJ2-1; 14 positions agree with TRBD2. V lost 2 bases to trimming and J lost 8 bases; unmatched junction nucleotides: 5. The length of the CDR3 is 16 residues. CDR1 is MNHNY, CDR2 SVGAGI, per germline (reference sequence). CDR3 protein: CASSYPGLAGADEQFF. DNA for the CDR3: TGTGCCAGCAGTTACCCGGGACTAGCGGGGGCGGATGAGCAGTTCTTC.

As to this clone: This same CDR3 is encoded by further DNA sequences in the sample. The V and J genes are TRBV7-7 and TRBJ2-7; tentative D call: TRBD2 (6 bases). V gave up 3 bases and J gave up 3 bases, with 15 bases separating them. The germline V gene encodes CDR1 SSHAT and CDR2 FNYEAQ (reference sequence). This CDR3 region has 15 residues. As DNA, the CDR3 is TGTGCCAGCAGCTTTCGGGACTGGGGGGACTACGAGCAGTACTTC. Translating it yields CASSFRDWGDYEQYF.

The chain recombines TRBV6-1 with TRBJ2-3; 7 bases match TRBD1. The J segment lost 3 bases and the V segment lost 2 bases, leaving 5 bases of the junction unmatched. The V gene's germline CDR1 is MNHNS and CDR2 SASEGT. This CDR3 has 15 residues. The CDR3 DNA follows: TGTGCCAGCAGTGAAAGGGACAGAAGGACAGATACGCAGTATTTT. This sequence encodes CASSERDRRTDTQYF.

CDR3 loop: CASSQAQFFSGELFF. CDR3 in DNA: TGCGCCAGCAGCCAAGCACAATTTTTCTCCGGGGAGCTGTTTTTT. The rearrangement uses TRBV4-1 and TRBJ2-2; D unclear. The CDR3 consists of 15 residues. Trimming removed 1 base at V and 6 bases at J, with 12 bases between. Germline assignment: CDR1 MGHRA and CDR2 YSYEKL.

This clone was seen a single time. V and J are TRBV7-9 and TRBJ2-7; D might be TRBD2 (5 bases). This CDR3 is 13 amino acids long. Germline CDR1 SEHNR, CDR2 FQNEAQ (reference sequence). V was shortened by 1 base and J by 2 bases, with 6 bases between the two germline ends. The CDR3 coding sequence is TGTGCCAGCAGCTTAGTCGGGGCCTACGAGCAGTACTTC. This sequence encodes CASSLVGAYEQYF.

The genes are TRBV7-9 and TRBJ2-7; 10 bases line up with TRBD1. The CDR3 has 15 amino acids. With V trimmed by 5 bases and J by 2 bases, 6 bases remained unmatched. Germline V lookup: CDR1 SEHNR, CDR2 FQNEAQ (reference sequence). CDR3 region: CASSQDRGDAYEQYF. DNA for the CDR3: TGTGCCAGCAGCCAGGACAGGGGGGACGCCTACGAGCAGTACTTC.

The gene calls are TRBV6-5 and TRBJ2-2, with TRBD1 identical over 8 bases. J lost 0 bases, V lost 4 bases, and 4 bases had no gene match. CDR1 is MNHEY, CDR2 SVGAGI, per germline. CDR3 length: 16 amino acids. The CDR3 loop reads CASSSRQGTNTGELFF. CDR3 DNA sequence: TGTGCCAGCAGTTCCCGACAGGGGACGAACACCGGGGAGCTGTTTTTT.

The gene calls are TRBV29-1 and TRBJ2-1; D gene uncertain. V was clipped by 2 bases and J by 12 bases, with 11 bases between them. CDR3 size: 11 residues. Per germline, CDR1 SQVTM and CDR2 ANQGSEA. CDR3 DNA sequence: TGCAGCGTTGAATCGGTAGATAGGCAGTTCTTC. Its translation: CSVESVDRQFF.

This clone has a handful of counts. The chain employs TRBV25-1 and TRBJ2-7, with D possibly being TRBD2 (6 bases). Germline V gene lookup returns CDR1 MGHDK and CDR2 SYGVNS. Trimming pared 6 bases from V and 3 bases from J, leaving 18 bases between. This CDR3 has 15 residues. Here the CDR3 DNA reads TGTGCCAGCAGCTTTCGGGACTGGGGGGACTACGAGCAGTACTTC. It codes for CASSFRDWGDYEQYF.

This chain connects TRBV4-1 to TRBJ1-2; perhaps TRBD1 as D (5 bases). Per germline, CDR1 MGHRA and CDR2 YSYEKL. The CDR3 consists of 15 residues. The V end lost 1 base, the J end lost 4 bases, and 13 bases lay between the germline ends. The CDR3, as DNA: TGCGCCAGCAGCCAAGGGGTAAGGGGCGGCTATGGCTACACCTTC. It yields the protein CASSQGVRGGYGYTF.

This clone was recorded once. The chain employs TRBV7-6 and TRBJ1-1, with D unresolved. Germline V gene data show CDR1 as SGHVS and CDR2 as FNYEAQ. V was shortened by 3 bases and J by 0 bases, with 11 bases between the two germline ends. The CDR3 runs 15 residues. The CDR3 reads CASSFSRLMNTEAFF. For the CDR3, the DNA is TGTGCCAGCAGCTTTTCTCGGTTGATGAACACTGAAGCTTTCTTT.

This rearrangement joins TRBV27 to TRBJ1-5; 8 bases are a match to TRBD1. Germline loops: CDR1 MNHEY, CDR2 SMNVEV (reference sequence). The CDR3 has 18 residues. J was trimmed by 4 bases and V by 5 bases; bases with no gene match: 16. CDR3 protein: CASSLYDRGVFQNQPQHF. The CDR3 bases are TGTGCCAGCAGTCTTTATGACAGGGGAGTCTTTCAAAATCAGCCCCAGCATTTT.

The rearrangement joins TRBV27 to TRBJ1-1; D not certain. The CDR3 has 14 amino acids. The germline V and J ends were trimmed by 2 bases and 3 bases, with 10 bases remaining between them. In germline, CDR1 is MNHEY, CDR2 SMNVEV (reference sequence). As DNA, the CDR3 is TGTGCCAGCAGTTTAATGGGGAGGGACACTGAAGCTTTCTTT. Translated: CASSLMGRDTEAFF.

V usage is TRBV9 and J usage is TRBJ1-1; the D gene is possibly TRBD1 (5 bases). V was cut by 4 bases and J by 6 bases, with 16 bases left in between. Germline CDR1 is SGDLS and CDR2 is YYNGEE. The CDR3 has 14 amino acids. In nucleotides, the CDR3 is TGTGCCAGCAGCCCCCGGGTGGGGGGTGCTGAAGCTTTCTTT. Translation gives CASSPRVGGAEAFF.

This clone was counted a single time. V usage is TRBV5-1 and J usage is TRBJ1-1, with D unresolved. The germline V gene encodes CDR1 SGHRS and CDR2 YFSETQ. This CDR3 comprises 16 residues. V was cut by 1 base and J by 1 base, with 14 bases left in between. The CDR3 DNA reads as TGCGCCAGCAGCTTGCGTCAGGAAGTAAGGAACACTGAAGCTTTCTTT. Translation: CASSLRQEVRNTEAFF.